Below are 20 T cell receptor beta chains sequenced from a single sample in a study of Graves' ophthalmopathy and Graves' hyperthyroidism. Amplification targeted the TCR beta CDR3 regions, with RNA transcripts as the source material. HTBI primers were used in a first-round RT-PCR, which preceded a second-round multiplex PCR. TCRdb analysed the multiplex PCR reads with MiXCR anew, one entry per CDR3 protein. The sample lists about 400,000 distinct CDR3 sequences, about a sixth occurring once. Specimen: peripheral blood. The receptors shown here come from a young woman with Graves' ophthalmopathy.

This clonotype showed up many times. This sequence joins TRBV30 and TRBJ1-3; no clear D. Trimming removed 1 base from V and 4 bases from J, with 8 bases in between. Germline V gene lookup returns CDR1 GTSNPN and CDR2 SVGIG (reference sequence). CDR3 length equals 13 residues. The CDR3 region has the DNA TGTGCCTGGAGTGGGCTGGGAGGAAACACCATATATTTT. Its translation is CAWSGLGGNTIYF. Complete variable domain (other parts from reference TRBV30 and TRBJ1-3): SQTIHQWPATLVQPVGSPLSLECTVEGTSNPNLYWYRQAAGRGLQLLFYSVGIGQISSEVPQNLSASRPQDRQFILSSKKLLLSDSGFYLCAWSGLGGNTIYFGEGSWLTVV.

This clonotype has at least ten counts. The genes are TRBV11-2 and TRBJ2-4; TRBD1 agrees at 9 bases. The CDR3 length is 18 residues. V shed 2 bases, J shed 0 bases, and the junction held 8 bases outside the gene matches. The germline gives CDR1 SGHAT, CDR2 FQNNGV. The CDR3 DNA is TGTGCCAGCAGCTTACCCAGACAGGGGGGTTTAGCCAAAAACATTCAGTACTTC. Translated, it gives CASSLPRQGGLAKNIQYF.

This clonotype was seen repeatedly, ten times or more. The chain is built from TRBV6-5 and TRBJ2-2; D perhaps matches TRBD2 (5 bases). Germline V gene data show CDR1 as MNHEY and CDR2 as SVGAGI. The CDR3 totals 13 residues. V lost 7 bases and J lost 6, with 12 bases in between. CDR3 sequence reads: CASTFKRAGELFF. CDR3 DNA sequence: TGTGCCAGCACCTTTAAGAGGGCCGGGGAGCTGTTTTTT.

At least ten counts were recorded for this clonotype. The chain recombines TRBV12-3 or TRBV12-4 with TRBJ1-2; D unresolved. The CDR3 sequence is 13 residues long. Deletions cut 6 bases from V and 8 bases from J, with 16 bases between. CDR3 sequence reads: CASSPLGGRGYTF. The DNA of the CDR3 is TGTGCCAGCAGCCCACTGGGAGGACGGGGCTACACCTTC.

The sample holds many counts of this clonotype. This chain links TRBV5-1 with TRBJ1-6; D is undetermined. Trimming pared 0 bases from V and 6 bases from J, leaving 10 bases between. The V gene's germline CDR1 is SGHRS and CDR2 YFSETQ. The CDR3 has 15 residues. In nucleotides, the CDR3 is TGCGCCAGCAGCTTGGACCGGATTAGTAATTCACCCCTCCACTTT. Protein sequence: CASSLDRISNSPLHF.

This clonotype was seen at least ten times. The chain combines TRBV2 with TRBJ1-5; 10 positions agree with TRBD1. Germline assignment: CDR1 SNHLY and CDR2 FYNNEI. The CDR3 spans 15 residues. Trimming cost V 3 bases and J 7 bases; bases outside gene matches: 6. The CDR3 sequence is CASSDPGTGEQPQHF. Here the CDR3 DNA reads TGTGCCAGCAGTGACCCGGGGACAGGGGAACAGCCCCAGCATTTT.

This clonotype was observed many times. The chain couples TRBV3-1 to TRBJ1-5; maybe TRBD1 (5 bases). The germline V and J ends were trimmed by 4 bases and 5 bases, with 15 bases remaining between them. The germline V gene has CDR1 LGHDT and CDR2 YNNKEL (reference sequence). The CDR3 has 15 residues. The CDR3 region has the DNA TGTGCCAGCAGCCTAAGGTTGCAGGGAGATCAGCCCCAGCATTTT. The encoded protein is CASSLRLQGDQPQHF.

This clonotype appeared many times. The genes are TRBV7-9 and TRBJ1-1, with TRBD1 matching 7 bases. Trimming took 5 bases from V and 1 from J; bases not matched to a gene: 4. This CDR3 spans 14 amino acids. Germline lookup yields CDR1 SEHNR and CDR2 FQNEAQ (reference sequence). CDR3 nucleotides: TGTGCCAGCAGCCCGGGACAGAAGAACACTGAAGCTTTCTTT. The encoded protein is CASSPGQKNTEAFF.

The rearrangement joins TRBV20-1 to TRBJ1-2; 7 nucleotides match TRBD1. This CDR3 has 17 amino acids. Trimming at V came to 2 bases and at J to 4 bases, leaving 16 bases not matched to a gene. Germline CDR1 reads DFQATT; CDR2 reads SNEGSKA (reference sequence). This chain's CDR3 is CSARSTPYIQGPYGYTF. CDR3 DNA: TGCAGTGCTAGATCTACGCCCTACATACAGGGGCCCTATGGCTACACCTTC.

This clonotype has more than one count but fewer than ten. The genes are TRBV6-2 or TRBV6-3 and TRBJ1-5, with D possibly being TRBD1 (5 bases). This CDR3 spans 16 amino acids. CDR1 and CDR2 (germline): MNHEY, SVGEGT. Trimming shortened V by 2 bases and J by 3 bases, and 14 bases separated the two germline ends. Here the CDR3 reads CASSYIGASSNQPQHF. In DNA, the CDR3 is TGTGCCAGCAGTTACATTGGGGCCTCTTCCAATCAGCCCCAGCATTTT.

This clonotype was counted at least ten times. The V gene is TRBV28, the J gene TRBJ1-3; TRBD1 matches 7 bases. The CDR3 loop spans 14 amino acids. V lost 6 bases and J lost 5; bases outside the gene matches: 7. CDR1 MDHEN and CDR2 SYDVKM come from the germline V gene. CDR3 sequence (DNA): TGTGCCAGCAGCAAGACAGGGAGTAGAAACACCATATATTTT. As protein: CASSKTGSRNTIYF.

This clonotype was seen repeatedly, ten times or more. The chain couples TRBV12-3 or TRBV12-4 to TRBJ2-2; D ambiguous. This CDR3 is built from 14 residues. V shed 7 bases and J shed 1 base, with 10 bases lying between them. The CDR3 reads CASTTRRNTGELFF. The CDR3 DNA is TGTGCCAGCACCACGAGGAGGAACACCGGGGAGCTGTTTTTT.

The gene calls are TRBV6-2 or TRBV6-3 and TRBJ2-3; 14 bases are a match to TRBD2. Trimming cost V 7 bases and J 6 bases; bases outside gene matches: 18. This CDR3 has 19 amino acids. CDR1 is MNHEY, CDR2 SVGEGT, per germline. DNA of the CDR3: TGTGCCAGCATCCTCCCGGGGACTAGCGGGAGACTCCCCCGGGATACGCAGTATTTT. Translating it yields CASILPGTSGRLPRDTQYF.

The chain carries TRBV18 and TRBJ1-2; 7 bases are shared with TRBD1. The CDR3 is 14 amino acids. V was pared by 3 bases and J by 6 bases, with 7 bases of the junction left unmatched. In germline, CDR1 is KGHSH, CDR2 LQKENI. This chain's CDR3 is CASSPRQGDHGYTF. The CDR3, as DNA: TGTGCCAGCTCACCGAGACAGGGTGATCATGGCTACACCTTC.

This clonotype was found many times. This chain joins TRBV6-1 and TRBJ1-1; D gene uncertain. V lost 2 bases, J lost 10 bases, and 11 bases lay in between. Germline CDR1 is MNHNS and CDR2 is SASEGT. This CDR3 comprises 12 residues. The CDR3: CASSERSPGAFF. The CDR3 coding sequence is TGTGCCAGCAGTGAAAGGTCCCCGGGAGCTTTCTTT.

V gene TRBV25-1 combines with J gene TRBJ2-5; TRBD2 matches 7 bases. The CDR3 length is 18 residues. V was clipped by 3 bases and J by 1 base; unmatched bases: 14. The germline V gene encodes CDR1 MGHDK and CDR2 SYGVNS. Here the CDR3 reads CASSDSRTTGRPQETQYF. CDR3 in DNA: TGTGCCAGCAGTGATTCCCGGACTACCGGGAGGCCCCAAGAGACCCAGTACTTC.

J is TRBJ2-7 and V is TRBV28; D uncertain. CDR3 length equals 15 residues. The V end lost 4 bases, the J end lost 2 bases, and 15 bases lay between the germline ends. The germline CDR1 and CDR2 sequences are MDHEN and SYDVKM. The CDR3 DNA reads TGTGCCAGCAGTTCACCTAGGGTAGCAACCTACGAGCAGTACTTC. This sequence encodes CASSSPRVATYEQYF. The full variable domain, in which reference TRBV28 and TRBJ2-7 provide the parts outside the CDR3, is DVKVTQSSRYLVKRTGEKVFLECVQDMDHENMFWYRQDPGLGLRLIYFSYDVKMKEKGDIPEGYSVSREKKERFSLILESASTNQTSMYLCASSSPRVATYEQYFGPGTRLTVT.

The sample holds many counts of this clonotype. V usage is TRBV7-9 and J usage is TRBJ1-6; D ambiguous. CDR1 and CDR2 (germline): SEHNR, FQNEAQ (reference sequence). The ends were cut back, 6 bases at V and 4 bases at J, with 16 bases in the middle. This CDR3 region has 16 residues. The CDR3 DNA sequence: TGTGCCAGCAGGCGTCCGGGAGGGCCTTATAATTCACCCCTCCACTTT. Residues: CASRRPGGPYNSPLHF.

The chain couples TRBV19 to TRBJ1-1; TRBD1 matches at 8 bases. The CDR3 is made up of 14 amino acids. Unmatched junction bases numbered 16, after V lost 8 bases and J lost 11 bases. Germline CDR1 and CDR2: LNHDA and SQIVND (reference sequence). The CDR3 nucleotides are TGTGCCAGTCTTCCCCGGACAGGGACGACGTTGGCTTTCTTT. Its translation: CASLPRTGTTLAFF.

This clonotype was recorded many times. The chain links TRBV7-8 to TRBJ2-5, with 7 bases fitting TRBD2. Germline V gene lookup returns CDR1 SGHVS and CDR2 FQNEAQ. The CDR3 runs 17 residues. V lost 0 bases, J lost 5 bases, and 12 bases stayed unmatched. This chain's CDR3 is CASSLAQLAQARETQYF. CDR3 nucleotides: TGTGCCAGCAGCTTAGCGCAACTAGCGCAGGCTAGGGAGACCCAGTACTTC.